The source of this TCR beta chain is a study of T cells in Graves' hyperthyroidism and ophthalmopathy. The CDR3 has 14 residues. Germline V gene data show CDR1 as SGDLS and CDR2 as YYNGEE. V lost 3 bases, J lost 3 bases, and 9 bases lay in between. Exclusion of a patient resulted from uncontrolled infection, other autoimmune disease, pregnancy or lactation. The CDR3 regions of TCR beta were amplified from RNA transcripts. A set of HTBI primers served as the primers for a first-round RT-PCR of the TCR CDR3. From the multiplex PCR reads, TCRdb called clonotypes with MiXCR, one entry per CDR3 protein. The sample carries 35,000 to 45,000 distinct CDR3 sequences, 49% recorded once. This clonotype was found many times. Its antigen is unidentified. The study's findings and limits: Patients with ophthalmopathy were separated from those with stable hyperthyroidism by a 13 V-J model. Most thyroid clonotypes with frequency above 0.001 were detected in blood.

This clonotype originated in a woman aged 45 to 65 with Graves' hyperthyroidism that later progressed to Graves' ophthalmopathy. The sequenced sample was blood. This chain uses TRBV9 with TRBJ1-4; D not certain. The DNA of the CDR3 is TGTGCCAGCAGCGAAACCATGGCTAATGAAAAACTGTTTTTT. Its translation is CASSETMANEKLFF.